One and the same sample provided the 2 T cell receptor beta chains below, sequenced in a study of cytomegalovirus exposure and HLA in healthy donors. Only in-frame clones appear in the TCRdb table, and some are missing; sequencing was by immunoSEQ multiplex PCR. The sample holds approximately 82,000 clones, 95% seen once. The sequenced sample was PBMCs. The receptors were gathered from a young woman in good health and CMV-seronegative.

V is TRBV9 and J is TRBJ1-4; 7 bases fit TRBD1. In germline, CDR1 is SGDLS, CDR2 YYNGEE. Trimming took 4 bases from V and 4 from J; bases not matched to a gene: 7. CDR3 length: 15 residues. The DNA of the CDR3 is TGTGCCAGCAGCCGAGGACAGGCCTATAATGAAAAACTGTTTTTT. This gives the protein CASSRGQAYNEKLFF.

The chain carries TRBV2 and TRBJ1-5; 8 positions match TRBD1. From germline, CDR1 is SNHLY and CDR2 FYNNEI. J gave up 1 base and V 6 bases, and 5 bases lay outside the gene matches. The CDR3 sequence is 15 residues long. DNA of the CDR3: TGTGCCAGCAGCAAACAGGGGGGCAGCAATCAGCCCCAGCATTTT. This encodes CASSKQGGSNQPQHF.